Below, one T cell receptor beta chain is given with its context. Its antigen is unknown. The data were taken from a study of early T cells in non-severe SARS-CoV-2 infection. Overall study: Bulk RNA isolated from unsorted whole blood underwent sequencing; chains were not paired. Study observations and caveats: Anti-spike CD8 specificities were favored by VDJdb matching, whose results missed private and CD4 specificities.

Unique molecular identifiers tagged individual cDNA molecules. One entry per CDR3 protein, called by TCRdb with MiXCR from the 5' RACE reads. The sample holds 66,000 or so distinct CDR3 sequences, 13% seen once. Trimming cost V 6 bases and J 8 bases, with 21 bases left between them. The germline CDR1 and CDR2 sequences are SQVTM and ANQGSEA. The CDR3 sequence is 14 residues long. The specimen was whole blood. The TCR originated in an adult who was a healthcare worker with PCR-confirmed SARS-CoV-2 infection or an uninfected control (not recorded which). V usage is TRBV29-1 and J usage is TRBJ2-3; a possible D gene is TRBD2 (7 bases). The CDR3 sequence is CSVDVHGGAGTQYF. The CDR3 nucleotides read TGCAGCGTAGACGTCCATGGGGGGGCAGGTACGCAGTATTTT.